The 14 T cell receptor beta chains reported below all come from one sample, sequenced in a study of blood T cell repertoires in COVID-19. Using immunoSEQ multiplex PCR, the repertoire was profiled, and TCRdb retains in-frame clones only, with some absent. Among more than 45,000 clones listed, around 79% were seen once. The sequenced sample was peripheral blood. These receptor sequences come from a human donor in a cohort sampled during active COVID-19.

The chain is built from TRBV4-1 and TRBJ1-6; tentatively, D is TRBD1 (5 bases). CDR3 length: 15 residues. Trimming pared 4 bases from V and 1 base from J, leaving 8 bases between. CDR1 is MGHRA, CDR2 YSYEKL, per germline. Here the CDR3 DNA reads TGCGCCAGCAGCCTACGGGGGTCCTATAATTCACCCCTCCACTTT. This sequence encodes CASSLRGSYNSPLHF.

The chain joins TRBV18 to TRBJ2-7, with D perhaps TRBD2 (7 bases). Germline V CDR1 and CDR2: KGHSH, LQKENI. V was clipped by 0 bases and J by 2 bases, with 14 bases between them. The CDR3 covers 16 residues. CDR3 in amino acids: CASSPPGGAGTYEQYF. In nucleotides, the CDR3 is TGTGCCAGCTCACCACCGGGGGGGGCTGGGACCTACGAGCAGTACTTC.

The sample holds a few counts of this clone. This sequence joins TRBV7-9 and TRBJ1-6; 9 bases match TRBD1. Trimming removed 5 bases from V and 9 bases from J; junction bases left unmatched: 8. In germline, CDR1 is SEHNR, CDR2 FQNEAQ (reference sequence). The CDR3 runs 15 residues. CDR3 region: CASSHLTGGISPLHF. CDR3 sequence (DNA): TGTGCCAGCAGCCACCTGACAGGGGGTATTTCACCCCTCCACTTT.

CDR3 region: CASSLGLTTYEQYF. Here the CDR3 DNA reads TGTGCCAGCAGCTTAGGTCTGACAACCTACGAGCAGTACTTC. The rearrangement uses TRBV7-2 and TRBJ2-7; no reliable D call. Germline V gene lookup returns CDR1 SGHTA and CDR2 FQGNSA. Trimming removed 1 base from V and 2 bases from J, with 9 bases in between. This CDR3 comprises 14 residues.

The CDR3 DNA sequence: TGTGCCAGCAGTCTCGGACTAGCGGGCCTTCCCTACGAGCAGTACTTC. This codes for CASSLGLAGLPYEQYF. The rearrangement joins TRBV6-2 or TRBV6-3 to TRBJ2-7; 11 bases match TRBD2. The germline V gene encodes CDR1 MNHEY and CDR2 SVGEGT. This CDR3 has 16 amino acids. J gave up 2 bases and V 5 bases, and 8 bases lay outside the gene matches.

V gene TRBV5-6 combines with J gene TRBJ2-5, with 12 bases that match TRBD1. V shed 0 bases and J 4 bases; nucleotides not matched to a gene: 10. The V gene's germline CDR1 is SGHDT and CDR2 YYEEEE. There are 18 residues in the CDR3. The CDR3 DNA reads as TGTGCCAGCAGCTTGGCGGGACAGGGGGCGCCTGACGGAGAGACCCAGTACTTC. It encodes CASSLAGQGAPDGETQYF.

The chain recombines TRBV19 with TRBJ2-7, with 9 nucleotides matching TRBD1. J lost 4 bases, V lost 5 bases, and 15 bases had no gene match. The CDR3 consists of 17 residues. Germline loops: CDR1 LNHDA, CDR2 SQIVND (reference sequence). The CDR3 DNA follows: TGTGCCAGTAGTCCTCGCCTTGGCCGGACAGGGGCGTACGAGCAGTACTTC. Translation: CASSPRLGRTGAYEQYF.

The J gene is TRBJ2-7, the V gene TRBV28; 9 nucleotides line up with TRBD2. V shed 3 bases and J 5 bases; nucleotides not matched to a gene: 8. The CDR3 has 15 residues. Germline CDR1 reads MDHEN; CDR2 reads SYDVKM. The CDR3 nucleotides are TGTGCCAGCAGTTTTGGCGGGAGGGCCGGGAACGAGCAGTACTTC. As protein: CASSFGGRAGNEQYF.

This clone is categorized as medium-sized (0.01 to 0.1%). V and J are TRBV2 and TRBJ2-7; TRBD2 might be the D (6 bases). Germline CDR1 is SNHLY and CDR2 is FYNNEI. V was pared by 10 bases and J by 6 bases, with 19 bases between. The CDR3 is 13 residues long. The CDR3 region has the DNA TGTGCCACCTGGGGGGAGGCTGGCTCCGAGCAGTACTTC. Translating gives CATWGEAGSEQYF.

This chain links TRBV2 with TRBJ1-5; the D gene is possibly TRBD1 (5 bases). This CDR3 is built from 14 residues. In germline, CDR1 is SNHLY, CDR2 FYNNEI. The germline V and J ends were trimmed by 4 bases and 2 bases, with 9 bases remaining between them. Written as DNA, the CDR3 is TGTGCCAGCAGTGCAGGGTTTCGCAATCAGCCCCAGCATTTT. It is translated as CASSAGFRNQPQHF. Variable domain in full (rest from reference TRBV2 and TRBJ1-5): EPEVTQTPSHQVTQMGQEVILRCVPISNHLYFYWYRQILGQKVEFLVSFYNNEISEKSEIFDDQFSVERPDGSNFTLKIRSTKLEDSAMYFCASSAGFRNQPQHFGDGTRLSIL.

The chain carries TRBV19 and TRBJ2-7; D is unclear. Germline CDR1 and CDR2: LNHDA and SQIVND (reference sequence). V was cut by 5 bases and J by 0 bases, with 14 bases left in between. The CDR3 sequence is 15 residues long. CDR3 residues: CASSQSIRGSYEQYF. CDR3 DNA: TGTGCCAGTAGTCAGTCTATCCGAGGCTCCTACGAGCAGTACTTC.

This rearrangement joins TRBV18 to TRBJ1-1; maybe TRBD1 (5 bases). The V end was cut by 2 bases, the J end by 6 bases, with 13 bases between. The germline gives CDR1 KGHSH, CDR2 LQKENI. The CDR3 length is 14 residues. The CDR3 DNA follows: TGTGCCAGCTCACCAATGGGGGAGGTGGCTGAAGCTTTCTTT. Protein sequence: CASSPMGEVAEAFF.

This clone was observed a handful of times. The rearrangement links TRBV6-5 to TRBJ1-2, with D maybe TRBD1 (5 bases). Trimming removed 0 bases at V and 0 bases at J, with 11 bases between. This CDR3 is built from 16 residues. In germline, CDR1 is MNHEY, CDR2 SVGAGI. The CDR3 is CASSYSGQAPNYGYTF. For the CDR3, the DNA is TGTGCCAGCAGTTACTCGGGGCAGGCCCCTAACTATGGCTACACCTTC.

The chain employs TRBV19 and TRBJ2-1; a possible D gene is TRBD2 (5 bases). Germline V gives CDR1 LNHDA, CDR2 SQIVND (reference sequence). CDR3 length equals 17 residues. V lost 5 bases, J lost 0 bases, and 17 bases lay in between. The CDR3 loop reads CASSFPGHGSSYNEQFF. The CDR3 DNA follows: TGTGCCAGTAGTTTCCCCGGGCATGGGAGCTCCTACAATGAGCAGTTCTTC.